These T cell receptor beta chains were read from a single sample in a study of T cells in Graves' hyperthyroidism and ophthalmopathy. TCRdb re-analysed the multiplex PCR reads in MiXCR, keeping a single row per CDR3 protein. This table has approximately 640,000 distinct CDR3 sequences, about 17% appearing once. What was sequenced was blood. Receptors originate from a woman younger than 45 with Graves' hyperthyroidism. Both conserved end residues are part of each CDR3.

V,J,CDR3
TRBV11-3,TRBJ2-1,CASSPSSGLAGGTTNYNEQFF
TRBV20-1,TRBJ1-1,CSAWGPSNTEAFF
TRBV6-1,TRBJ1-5,CASSPGTVHNQPQHF
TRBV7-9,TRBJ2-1,CASSSDRRGHEQFF
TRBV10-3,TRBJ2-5,CAISRREDGQETQYF
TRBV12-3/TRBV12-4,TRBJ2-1,CASSPGLEYNEQFF
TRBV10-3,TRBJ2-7,CAISEGGLAAYEQYF
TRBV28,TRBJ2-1,CASSSSGRRFEQFF
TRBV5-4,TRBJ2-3,CAIGAGGSDTQYF
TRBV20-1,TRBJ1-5,CSAAEQGLYSNQPQHF